This TCR beta chain was recorded in a study of cytomegalovirus exposure and HLA in healthy donors. Study-level results: Three chains linked to CMV were shown in vitro to be specific for CMV antigens.

This clone was counted between two and nine times. The antigen remains unidentified. Although they were nominally healthy when sampled, donors likely had unrecorded immune exposures. PCR amplification relied on 60 Vbeta primers (plus 13 Jbeta primers). Sequencing used immunoSEQ multiplex PCR; TCRdb keeps in-frame clones, though not all of them. The sample has about 160,000 clones, around nine tenths seen once. Germline lookup yields CDR1 GTSNPN and CDR2 SVGIG (reference sequence). Trimming shortened V by 5 bases and J by 4 bases, and 12 bases separated the two germline ends. This CDR3 has 13 amino acids.

What was sequenced was PBMCs. The receptor was isolated from a woman between 25 and 40 years old in good health and CMV-seronegative. This chain uses TRBV30 with TRBJ1-3; D gene unclear. The CDR3, as DNA: TGTGCCTGGTTCCGCCGGAGGGGAAACACCATATATTTT. It encodes CAWFRRRGNTIYF.